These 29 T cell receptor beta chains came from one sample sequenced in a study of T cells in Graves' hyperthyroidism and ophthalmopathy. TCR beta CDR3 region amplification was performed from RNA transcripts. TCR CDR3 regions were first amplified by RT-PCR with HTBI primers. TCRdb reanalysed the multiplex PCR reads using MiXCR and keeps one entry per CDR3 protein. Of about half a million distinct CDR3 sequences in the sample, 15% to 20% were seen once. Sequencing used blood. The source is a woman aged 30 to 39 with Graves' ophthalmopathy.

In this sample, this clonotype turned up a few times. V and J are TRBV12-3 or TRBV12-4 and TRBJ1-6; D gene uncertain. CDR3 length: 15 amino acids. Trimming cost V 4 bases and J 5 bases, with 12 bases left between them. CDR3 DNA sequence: TGTGCCAGCAGTTCGTACCAGGCCCATAATTCACCCCTCCACTTT. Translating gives CASSSYQAHNSPLHF.

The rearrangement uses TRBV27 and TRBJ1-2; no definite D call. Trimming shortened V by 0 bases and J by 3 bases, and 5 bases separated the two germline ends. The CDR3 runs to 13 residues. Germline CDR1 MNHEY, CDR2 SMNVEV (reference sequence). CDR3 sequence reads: CASSLSSHYGYTF. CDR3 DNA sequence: TGTGCCAGCAGTTTATCAAGTCACTATGGCTACACCTTC.

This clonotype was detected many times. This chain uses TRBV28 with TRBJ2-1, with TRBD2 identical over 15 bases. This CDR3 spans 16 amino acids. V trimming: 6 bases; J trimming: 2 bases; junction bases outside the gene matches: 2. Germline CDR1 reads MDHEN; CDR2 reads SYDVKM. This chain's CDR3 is CASRGLAGGTYNEQFF. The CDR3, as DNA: TGTGCCAGCAGAGGACTAGCGGGAGGGACCTACAATGAGCAGTTCTTC. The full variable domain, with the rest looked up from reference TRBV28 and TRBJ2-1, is DVKVTQSSRYLVKRTGEKVFLECVQDMDHENMFWYRQDPGLGLRLIYFSYDVKMKEKGDIPEGYSVSREKKERFSLILESASTNQTSMYLCASRGLAGGTYNEQFFGPGTRLTVL.

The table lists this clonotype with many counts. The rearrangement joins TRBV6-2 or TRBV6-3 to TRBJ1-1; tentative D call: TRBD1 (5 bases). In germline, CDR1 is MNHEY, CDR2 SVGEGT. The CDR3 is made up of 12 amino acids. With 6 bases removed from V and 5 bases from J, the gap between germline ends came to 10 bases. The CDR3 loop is CASRDTDTEAFF. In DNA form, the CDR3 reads TGTGCCAGCAGGGACACCGATACTGAAGCTTTCTTT.

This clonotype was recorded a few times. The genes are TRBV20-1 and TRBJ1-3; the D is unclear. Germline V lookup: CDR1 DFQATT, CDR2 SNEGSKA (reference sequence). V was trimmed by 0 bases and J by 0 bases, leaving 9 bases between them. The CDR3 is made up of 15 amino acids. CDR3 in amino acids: CSARDRVYSGNTIYF. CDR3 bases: TGCAGTGCTAGAGACAGAGTTTACTCTGGAAACACCATATATTTT.

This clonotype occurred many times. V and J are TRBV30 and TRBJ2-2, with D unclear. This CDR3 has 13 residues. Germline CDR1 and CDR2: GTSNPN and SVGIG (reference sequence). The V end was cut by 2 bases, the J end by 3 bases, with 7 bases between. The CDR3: CAWSYRHTGELFF. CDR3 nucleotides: TGTGCCTGGAGTTACCGACACACCGGGGAGCTGTTTTTT.

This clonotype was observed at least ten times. The CDR3 here is CSIPGQLYEQYF. As DNA, the CDR3 is TGCAGTATTCCGGGACAGCTCTACGAGCAGTACTTC. The rearrangement links TRBV20-1 to TRBJ2-7, with TRBD1 matching 7 bases. J was trimmed by 3 bases and V by 8 bases; bases with no gene match: 7. The CDR3 is made up of 12 amino acids. Germline lookup yields CDR1 DFQATT and CDR2 SNEGSKA (reference sequence).

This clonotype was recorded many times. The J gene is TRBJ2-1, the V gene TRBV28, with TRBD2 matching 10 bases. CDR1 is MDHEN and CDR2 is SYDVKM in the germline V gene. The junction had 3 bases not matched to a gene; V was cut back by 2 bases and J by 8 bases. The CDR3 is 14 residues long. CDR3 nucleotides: TGTGCCAGCAGTTTAAGCGGGAGGGCCTATGAGCAGTTCTTC. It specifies CASSLSGRAYEQFF.

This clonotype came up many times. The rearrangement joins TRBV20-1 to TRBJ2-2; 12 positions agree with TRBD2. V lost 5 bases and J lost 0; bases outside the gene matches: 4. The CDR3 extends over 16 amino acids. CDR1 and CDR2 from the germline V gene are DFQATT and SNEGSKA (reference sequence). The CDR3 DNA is TGCAGTGCTGTGGGACTAGCGGGTACGAACACCGGGGAGCTGTTTTTT. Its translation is CSAVGLAGTNTGELFF.

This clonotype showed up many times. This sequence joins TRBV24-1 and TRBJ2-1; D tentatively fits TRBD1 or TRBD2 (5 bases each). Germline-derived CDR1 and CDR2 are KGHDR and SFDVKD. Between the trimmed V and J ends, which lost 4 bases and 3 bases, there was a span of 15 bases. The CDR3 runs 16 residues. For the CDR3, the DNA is TGTGCCACCAGTGACTCCGGGACCCCGAACTACAATGAGCAGTTCTTC. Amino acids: CATSDSGTPNYNEQFF.

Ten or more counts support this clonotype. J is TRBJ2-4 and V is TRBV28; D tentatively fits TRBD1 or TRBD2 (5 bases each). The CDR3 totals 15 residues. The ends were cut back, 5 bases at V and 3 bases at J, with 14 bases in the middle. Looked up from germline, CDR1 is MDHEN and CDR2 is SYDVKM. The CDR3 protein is CASSRSGTGKNIQYF. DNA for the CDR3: TGTGCCAGCAGTCGATCCGGGACGGGCAAAAACATTCAGTACTTC.

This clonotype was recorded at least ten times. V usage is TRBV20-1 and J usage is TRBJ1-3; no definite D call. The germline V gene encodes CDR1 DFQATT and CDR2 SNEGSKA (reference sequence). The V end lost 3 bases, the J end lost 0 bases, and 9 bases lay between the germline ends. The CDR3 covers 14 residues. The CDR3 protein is CSASSDNSGNTIYF. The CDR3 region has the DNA TGCAGTGCTAGTTCGGATAACTCTGGAAACACCATATATTTT.

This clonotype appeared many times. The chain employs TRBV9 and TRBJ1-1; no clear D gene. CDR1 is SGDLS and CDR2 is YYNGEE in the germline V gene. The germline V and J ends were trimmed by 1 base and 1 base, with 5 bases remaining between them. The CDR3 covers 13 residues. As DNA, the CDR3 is TGTGCCAGCAGCGTATGGGGGAACACTGAAGCTTTCTTT. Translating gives CASSVWGNTEAFF.

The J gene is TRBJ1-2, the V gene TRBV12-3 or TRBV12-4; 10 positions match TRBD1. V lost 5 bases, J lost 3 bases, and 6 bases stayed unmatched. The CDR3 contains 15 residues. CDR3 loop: CASSPGDRGHYGYTF. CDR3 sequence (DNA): TGTGCCAGCAGTCCGGGGGACAGGGGACACTATGGCTACACCTTC.

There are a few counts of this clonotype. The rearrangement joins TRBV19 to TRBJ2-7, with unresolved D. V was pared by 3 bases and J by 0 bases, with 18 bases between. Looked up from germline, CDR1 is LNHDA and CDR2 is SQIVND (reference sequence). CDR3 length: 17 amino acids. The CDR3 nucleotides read TGTGCCAGTAGTATGATCCCCTTTGCCTCGAGCTCCTACGAGCAGTACTTC. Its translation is CASSMIPFASSSYEQYF.

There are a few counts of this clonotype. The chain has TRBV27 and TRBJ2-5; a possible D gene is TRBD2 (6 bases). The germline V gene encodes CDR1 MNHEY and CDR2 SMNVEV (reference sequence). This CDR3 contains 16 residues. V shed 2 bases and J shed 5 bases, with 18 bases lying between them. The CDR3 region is CASSLRWEEEVETQYF. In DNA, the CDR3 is TGTGCCAGCAGTTTACGTTGGGAGGAAGAGGTGGAGACCCAGTACTTC.

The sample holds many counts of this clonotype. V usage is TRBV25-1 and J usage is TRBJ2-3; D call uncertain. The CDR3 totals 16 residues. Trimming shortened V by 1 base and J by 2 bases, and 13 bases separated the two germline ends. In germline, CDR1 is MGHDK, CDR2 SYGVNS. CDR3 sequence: CASSESPNFITDTQYF. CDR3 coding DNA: TGTGCCAGCAGTGAATCCCCCAACTTCATCACAGATACGCAGTATTTT.

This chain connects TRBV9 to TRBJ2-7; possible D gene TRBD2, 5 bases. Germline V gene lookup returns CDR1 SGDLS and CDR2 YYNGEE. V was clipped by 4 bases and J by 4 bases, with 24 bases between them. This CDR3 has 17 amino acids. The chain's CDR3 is CASSRGRVSLNEYEQYF. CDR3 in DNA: TGTGCCAGCAGCCGGGGTAGGGTATCCCTAAATGAGTACGAGCAGTACTTC.

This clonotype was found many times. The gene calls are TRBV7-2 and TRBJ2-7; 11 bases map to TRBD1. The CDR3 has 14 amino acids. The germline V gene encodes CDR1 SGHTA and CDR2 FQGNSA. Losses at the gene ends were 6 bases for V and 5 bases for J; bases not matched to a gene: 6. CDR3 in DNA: TGTGCCAGCAGACGGACAGGGGGCTTAAACGAGCAGTACTTC. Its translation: CASRRTGGLNEQYF.

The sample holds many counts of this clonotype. The DNA for the CDR3 is TGTGCCAGCAGTCCGAGAAACAATGAGCAGTTCTTC. Translating it yields CASSPRNNEQFF. The rearrangement joins TRBV6-2 or TRBV6-3 to TRBJ2-1; no firm D call. CDR3 length: 12 amino acids. From germline, CDR1 is MNHEY and CDR2 SVGEGT. The V and J ends lost 5 bases and 5 bases respectively, with 7 bases between them.

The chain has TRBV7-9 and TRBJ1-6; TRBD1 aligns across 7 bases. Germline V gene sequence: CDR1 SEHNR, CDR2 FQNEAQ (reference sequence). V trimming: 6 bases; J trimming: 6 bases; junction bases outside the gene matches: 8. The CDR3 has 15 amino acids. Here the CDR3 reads CASRPAGQLNSPLHF. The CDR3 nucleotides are TGTGCCAGCAGACCAGCGGGACAGCTTAATTCACCCCTCCACTTT.

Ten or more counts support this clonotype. The CDR3 region has the DNA TGTGCCAGCATGAGAAACAGGGCCGGAGATACGCAGTATTTT. It encodes CASMRNRAGDTQYF. The genes are TRBV2 and TRBJ2-3, with D possibly TRBD1 on 6 matching bases. Germline V gene data show CDR1 as SNHLY and CDR2 as FYNNEI. Between the trimmed V and J ends, which lost 7 bases and 5 bases, there was a span of 16 bases. The CDR3 is 14 amino acids.

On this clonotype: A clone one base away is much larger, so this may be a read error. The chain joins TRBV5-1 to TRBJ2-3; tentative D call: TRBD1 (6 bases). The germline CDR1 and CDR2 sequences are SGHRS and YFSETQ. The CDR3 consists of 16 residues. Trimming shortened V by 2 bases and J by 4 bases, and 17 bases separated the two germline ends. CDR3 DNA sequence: TGCGCCAGCAGCTTTGCACAGGGTTTTGGAGCAGATACGCAGTATTTT. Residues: CASSFAQGFGADTQYF.

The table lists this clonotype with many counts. This CDR3 is CASSVSMNTGELFF. CDR3 in DNA: TGTGCCAGCAGTGTTTCGATGAACACCGGGGAGCTGTTTTTT. This chain uses TRBV27 with TRBJ2-2, with no clear D. This CDR3 spans 14 amino acids. In germline, CDR1 is MNHEY, CDR2 SMNVEV (reference sequence). Trimming took off 5 bases at V and 1 base at J, with 8 bases between the two ends.

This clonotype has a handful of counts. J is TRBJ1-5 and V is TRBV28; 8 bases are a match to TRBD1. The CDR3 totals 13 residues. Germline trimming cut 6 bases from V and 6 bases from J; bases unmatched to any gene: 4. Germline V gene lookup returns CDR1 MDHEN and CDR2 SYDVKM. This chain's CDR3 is CASSQGASQPQHF. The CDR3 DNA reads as TGTGCCAGCAGCCAGGGGGCAAGTCAGCCCCAGCATTTT.

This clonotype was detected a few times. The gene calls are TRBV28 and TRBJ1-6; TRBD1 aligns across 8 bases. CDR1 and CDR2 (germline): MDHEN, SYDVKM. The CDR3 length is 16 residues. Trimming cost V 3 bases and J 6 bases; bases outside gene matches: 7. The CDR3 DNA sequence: TGTGCCAGCAGTTTCCGCAGGGGGCGCGGTAATTCACCCCTCCACTTT. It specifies CASSFRRGRGNSPLHF.

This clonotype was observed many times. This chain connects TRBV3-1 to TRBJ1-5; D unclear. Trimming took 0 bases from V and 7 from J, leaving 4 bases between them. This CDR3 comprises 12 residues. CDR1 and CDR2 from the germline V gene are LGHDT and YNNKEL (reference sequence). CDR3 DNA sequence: TGTGCCAGCAGCCAAGAAGGCCAGCCCCAGCATTTT. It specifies CASSQEGQPQHF.

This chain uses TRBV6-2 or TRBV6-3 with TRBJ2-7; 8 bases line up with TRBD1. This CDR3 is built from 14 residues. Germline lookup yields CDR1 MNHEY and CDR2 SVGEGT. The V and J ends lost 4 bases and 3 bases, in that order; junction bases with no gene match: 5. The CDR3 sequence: CASSSYGQGYEQYF. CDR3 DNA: TGTGCCAGCAGTTCCTACGGACAGGGCTACGAGCAGTACTTC.

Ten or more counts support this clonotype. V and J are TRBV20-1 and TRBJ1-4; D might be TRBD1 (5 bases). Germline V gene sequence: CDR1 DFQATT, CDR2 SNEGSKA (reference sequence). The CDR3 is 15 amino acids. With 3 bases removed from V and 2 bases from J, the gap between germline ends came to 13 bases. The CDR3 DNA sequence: TGCAGTGCTAGCGAACAGGACGGGACTAATGAAAAACTGTTTTTT. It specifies CSASEQDGTNEKLFF.